This T cell receptor (beta chain) was captured in a study of blood T cell repertoires in COVID-19. About the study: T cells, B-cell-depleted T cells, or PBMCs supplied cDNA or gDNA.

Per the original data handling: Estimation of nucleated cell counts was performed using reference gene primer amplification. Sequenced by immunoSEQ multiplex PCR; TCRdb stores in-frame clones only, minus some. The V and J calls and clone size are taken from that table; D and trimming were inferred from the DNA. Found here are some 250,000 clones, 88% of them singletons; the top ten hold approximately 0.7%. The length of the CDR3 is 15 residues. Trimming removed 3 bases from V and 5 bases from J, with 11 bases in between. CDR1 is LNHNV, CDR2 YYDKDF, per germline (reference sequence). The clonotype was recovered from a human donor in a cohort sampled during active COVID-19. Sequenced sample: peripheral blood. The rearrangement uses TRBV15 and TRBJ1-6, with D perhaps matching TRBD1 (5 bases). CDR3 protein: CATSSRVHDNSPLHF. CDR3 DNA: TGTGCCACCAGCAGCAGGGTTCATGATAATTCACCCCTCCACTTT.